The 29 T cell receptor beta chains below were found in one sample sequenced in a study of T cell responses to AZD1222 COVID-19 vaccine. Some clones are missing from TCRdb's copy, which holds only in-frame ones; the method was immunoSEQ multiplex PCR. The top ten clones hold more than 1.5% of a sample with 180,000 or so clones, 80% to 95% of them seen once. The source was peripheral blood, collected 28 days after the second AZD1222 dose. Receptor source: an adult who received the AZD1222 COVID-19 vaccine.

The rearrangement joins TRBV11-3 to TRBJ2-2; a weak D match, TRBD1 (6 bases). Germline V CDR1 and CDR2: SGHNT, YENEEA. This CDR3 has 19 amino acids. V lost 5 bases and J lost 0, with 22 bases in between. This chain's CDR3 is CASSLGGVGRGPNTGELFF. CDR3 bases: TGTGCCAGCAGCCTAGGGGGTGTAGGCCGAGGACCGAACACCGGGGAGCTGTTTTTT.

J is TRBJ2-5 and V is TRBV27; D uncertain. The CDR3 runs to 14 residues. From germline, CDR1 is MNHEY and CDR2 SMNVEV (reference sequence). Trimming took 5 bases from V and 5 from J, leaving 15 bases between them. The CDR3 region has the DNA TGTGCCAGCAGTCCAGACTTAGCTCTCGAGACCCAGTACTTC. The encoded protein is CASSPDLALETQYF.

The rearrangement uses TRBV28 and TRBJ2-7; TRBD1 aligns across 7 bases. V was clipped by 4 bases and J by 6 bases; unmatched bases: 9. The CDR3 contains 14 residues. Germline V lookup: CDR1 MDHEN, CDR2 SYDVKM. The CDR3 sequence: CASSSPQGKGEQYF. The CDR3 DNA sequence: TGTGCCAGCAGTTCCCCACAGGGGAAGGGCGAGCAGTACTTC.

DNA for the CDR3: TGTGCCAGCAGCCAAGAAGGGGGGGCCGCGAACACCGGGGAGCTGTTTTTT. As protein: CASSQEGGAANTGELFF. The chain is built from TRBV4-2 and TRBJ2-2, with a possible D match to TRBD2 (7 bases). V gave up 0 bases and J gave up 0 bases, with 11 bases separating them. Germline V gene data show CDR1 as LGHNA and CDR2 as YNFKEQ. This CDR3 has 17 residues.

This CDR3 is CASRDPGGSYEQYF. The CDR3, as DNA: TGTGCCAGCAGGGACCCAGGGGGCAGCTACGAGCAGTACTTC. This chain joins TRBV6-6 and TRBJ2-7; TRBD1 matches 8 bases. CDR3 length equals 14 residues. Germline CDR1 MNHNY, CDR2 SVGAGI (reference sequence). Losses at the gene ends were 6 bases for V and 3 bases for J; bases not matched to a gene: 7.

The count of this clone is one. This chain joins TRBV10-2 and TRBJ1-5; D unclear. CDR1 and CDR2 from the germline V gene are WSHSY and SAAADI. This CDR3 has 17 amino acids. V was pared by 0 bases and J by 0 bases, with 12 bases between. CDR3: CASSESPFRFSNQPQHF. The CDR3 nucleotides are TGCGCCAGCAGTGAGTCCCCTTTCCGGTTTAGCAATCAGCCCCAGCATTTT.

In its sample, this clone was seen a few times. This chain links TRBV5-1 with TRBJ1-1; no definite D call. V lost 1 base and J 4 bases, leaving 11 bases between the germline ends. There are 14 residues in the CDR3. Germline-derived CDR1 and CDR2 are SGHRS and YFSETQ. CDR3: CASSLWGATTEAFF. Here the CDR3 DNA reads TGCGCCAGCAGCTTGTGGGGAGCGACCACTGAAGCTTTCTTT.

The CDR3 DNA reads TGTGCCAGCAGCTTACAGGGGGCTGGAAACACCATATATTTT. As protein: CASSLQGAGNTIYF. The rearrangement links TRBV5-5 to TRBJ1-3; TRBD1 matches 8 bases. This CDR3 contains 14 residues. CDR1 and CDR2 (germline): SGHKS, YYEKEE (reference sequence). Germline trimming cut 2 bases from V and 2 bases from J; bases unmatched to any gene: 0.

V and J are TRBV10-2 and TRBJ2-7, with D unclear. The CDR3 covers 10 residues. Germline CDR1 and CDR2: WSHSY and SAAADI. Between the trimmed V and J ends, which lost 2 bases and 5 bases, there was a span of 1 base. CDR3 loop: CASSEDEQYF. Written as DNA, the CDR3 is TGCGCCAGCAGTGAGGACGAGCAGTACTTC.

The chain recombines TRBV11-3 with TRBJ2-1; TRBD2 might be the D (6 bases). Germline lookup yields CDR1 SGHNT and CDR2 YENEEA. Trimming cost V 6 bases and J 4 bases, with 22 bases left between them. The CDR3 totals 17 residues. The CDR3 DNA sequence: TGTGCCAGCAGGCTTATGGTGTCGGGAGCCGGTTACAATGAGCAGTTCTTC. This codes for CASRLMVSGAGYNEQFF.

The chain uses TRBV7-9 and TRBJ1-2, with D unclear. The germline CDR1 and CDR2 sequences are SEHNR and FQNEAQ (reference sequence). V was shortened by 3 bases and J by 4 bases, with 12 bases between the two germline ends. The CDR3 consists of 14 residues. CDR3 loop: CASSFAGSPYGYTF. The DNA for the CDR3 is TGTGCCAGCAGCTTCGCCGGGAGCCCCTATGGCTACACCTTC.

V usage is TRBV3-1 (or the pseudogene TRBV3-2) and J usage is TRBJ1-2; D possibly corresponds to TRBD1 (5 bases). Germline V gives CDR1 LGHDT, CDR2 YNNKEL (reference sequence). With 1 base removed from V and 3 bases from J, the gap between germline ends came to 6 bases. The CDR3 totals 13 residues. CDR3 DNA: TGTGCCAGCAGCCAAGGACAGTACTATGGCTACACCTTC. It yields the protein CASSQGQYYGYTF.

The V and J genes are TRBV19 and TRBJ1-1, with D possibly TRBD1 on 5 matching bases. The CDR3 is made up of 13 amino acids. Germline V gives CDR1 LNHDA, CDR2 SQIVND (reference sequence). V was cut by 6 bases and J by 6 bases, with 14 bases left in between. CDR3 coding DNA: TGTGCCAGTAGCCCTGGGGGTGCGGCTGAAGCTTTCTTT. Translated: CASSPGGAAEAFF.

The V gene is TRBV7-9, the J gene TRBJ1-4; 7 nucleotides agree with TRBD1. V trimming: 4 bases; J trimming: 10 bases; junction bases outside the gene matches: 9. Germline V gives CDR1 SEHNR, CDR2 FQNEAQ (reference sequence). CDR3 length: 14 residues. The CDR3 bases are TGTGCCAGCAGCTCGAGACAGGGTAGAGGAAAACTGTTTTTT. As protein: CASSSRQGRGKLFF.

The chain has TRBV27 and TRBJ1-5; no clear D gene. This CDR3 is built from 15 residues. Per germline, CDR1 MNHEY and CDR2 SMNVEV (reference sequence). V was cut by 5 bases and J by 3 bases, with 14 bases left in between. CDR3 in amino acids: CASSPSRVPNQPQHF. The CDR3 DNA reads TGTGCCAGCAGTCCTTCGCGGGTCCCCAATCAGCCCCAGCATTTT.

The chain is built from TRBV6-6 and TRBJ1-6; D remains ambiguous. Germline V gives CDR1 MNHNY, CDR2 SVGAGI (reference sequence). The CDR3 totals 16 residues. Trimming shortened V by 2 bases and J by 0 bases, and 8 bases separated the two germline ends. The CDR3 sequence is CASSYGVSSYNSPLHF. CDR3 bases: TGTGCCAGCAGTTACGGGGTTAGCTCCTATAATTCACCCCTCCACTTT.

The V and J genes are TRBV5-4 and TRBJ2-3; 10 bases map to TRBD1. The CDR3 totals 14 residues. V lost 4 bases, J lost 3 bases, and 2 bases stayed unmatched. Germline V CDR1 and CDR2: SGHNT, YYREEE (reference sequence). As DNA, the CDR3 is TGTGCCAGCAGCCGGGACAGGGGTACAGATACGCAGTATTTT. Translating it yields CASSRDRGTDTQYF.

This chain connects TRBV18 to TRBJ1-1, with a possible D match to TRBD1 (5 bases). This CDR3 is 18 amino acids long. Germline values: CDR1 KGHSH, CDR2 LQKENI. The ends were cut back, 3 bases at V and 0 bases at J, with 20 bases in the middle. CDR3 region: CASSPVGDPLRVNTEAFF. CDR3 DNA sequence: TGTGCCAGCTCACCTGTTGGGGACCCCCTAAGGGTGAACACTGAAGCTTTCTTT.

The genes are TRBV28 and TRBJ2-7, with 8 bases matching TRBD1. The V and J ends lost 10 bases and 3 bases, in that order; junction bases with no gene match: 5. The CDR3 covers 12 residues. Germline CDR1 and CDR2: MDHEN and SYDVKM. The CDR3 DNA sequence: TGTGCCATACCGGGACAGGACTACGAGCAGTACTTC. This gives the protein CAIPGQDYEQYF. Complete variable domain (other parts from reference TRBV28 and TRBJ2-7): DVKVTQSSRYLVKRTGEKVFLECVQDMDHENMFWYRQDPGLGLRLIYFSYDVKMKEKGDIPEGYSVSREKKERFSLILESASTNQTSMYLCAIPGQDYEQYFGPGTRLTVT.

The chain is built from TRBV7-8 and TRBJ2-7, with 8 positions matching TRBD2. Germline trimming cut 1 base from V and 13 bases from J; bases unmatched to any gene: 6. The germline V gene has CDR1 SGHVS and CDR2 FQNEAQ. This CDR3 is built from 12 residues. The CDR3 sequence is CASSLVREGPYF. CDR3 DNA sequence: TGTGCCAGCAGCTTAGTTCGGGAGGGGCCCTACTTC.

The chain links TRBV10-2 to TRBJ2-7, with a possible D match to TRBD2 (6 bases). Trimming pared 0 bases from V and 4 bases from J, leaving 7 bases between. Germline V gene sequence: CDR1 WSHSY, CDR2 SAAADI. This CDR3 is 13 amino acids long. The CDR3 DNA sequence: TGCGCCAGCAGTGAGTCTGGGGGGTACGAGCAGTACTTC. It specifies CASSESGGYEQYF.

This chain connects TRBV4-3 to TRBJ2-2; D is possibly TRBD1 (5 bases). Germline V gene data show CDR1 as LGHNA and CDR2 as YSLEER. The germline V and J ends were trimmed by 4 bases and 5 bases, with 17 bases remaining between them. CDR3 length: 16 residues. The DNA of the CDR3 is TGCGCCAGCAGCCTCGAACGAGGCCCAGGGACCGGGGAGCTGTTTTTT. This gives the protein CASSLERGPGTGELFF.

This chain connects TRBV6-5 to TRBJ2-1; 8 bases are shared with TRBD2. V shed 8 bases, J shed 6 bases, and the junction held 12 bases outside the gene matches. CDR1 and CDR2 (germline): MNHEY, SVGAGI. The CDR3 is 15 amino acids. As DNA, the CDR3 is TGTGCCAGCTTAAGAGCGGGAGTTAGGAGCAATGAGCAGTTCTTC. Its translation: CASLRAGVRSNEQFF.

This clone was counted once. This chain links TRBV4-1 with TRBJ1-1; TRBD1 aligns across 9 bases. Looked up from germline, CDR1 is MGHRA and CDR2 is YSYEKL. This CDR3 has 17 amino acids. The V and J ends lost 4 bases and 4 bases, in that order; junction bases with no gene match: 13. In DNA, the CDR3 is TGCGCCAGCAGCCTACCGGGACAGGGAATTGGCGGCACTGAAGCTTTCTTT. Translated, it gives CASSLPGQGIGGTEAFF.

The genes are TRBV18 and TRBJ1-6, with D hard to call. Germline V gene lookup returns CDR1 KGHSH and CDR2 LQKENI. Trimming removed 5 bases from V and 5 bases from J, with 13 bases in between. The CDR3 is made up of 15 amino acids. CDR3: CASSSRRIDNSPLHF. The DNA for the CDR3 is TGTGCCAGCTCATCCCGACGGATTGATAATTCACCCCTCCACTTT.

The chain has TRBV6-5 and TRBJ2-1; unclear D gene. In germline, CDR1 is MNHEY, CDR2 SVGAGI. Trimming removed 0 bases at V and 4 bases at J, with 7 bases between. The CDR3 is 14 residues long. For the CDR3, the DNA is TGTGCCAGCAGTTACTCGGGCCATTACAATGAGCAGTTCTTC. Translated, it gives CASSYSGHYNEQFF.

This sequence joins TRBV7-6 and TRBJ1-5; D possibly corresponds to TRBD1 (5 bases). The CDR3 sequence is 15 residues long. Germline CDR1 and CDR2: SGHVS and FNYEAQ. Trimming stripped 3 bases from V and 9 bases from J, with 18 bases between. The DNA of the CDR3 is TGTGCCAGCAGCTTCGGGAGGCGGGGCTCGGGGCCCCAGCATTTT. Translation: CASSFGRRGSGPQHF.

The chain's CDR3 is CASSDHSGGAQTQYF. The CDR3 nucleotides read TGTGCCAGCAGCGATCATAGCGGGGGGGCGCAGACCCAGTACTTC. The chain links TRBV7-2 to TRBJ2-5; 11 bases agree with TRBD2. The V gene's germline CDR1 is SGHTA and CDR2 FQGNSA. The V and J ends lost 5 bases and 6 bases, in that order; junction bases with no gene match: 8. The CDR3 length is 15 residues. The full variable domain, rest sourced from reference TRBV7-2 and TRBJ2-5, is GAGVSQSPSNKVTEKGKDVELRCDPISGHTALYWYRQSLGQGLEFLIYFQGNSAPDKSGLPSDRFSAERTGGSVSTLTIQRTQQEDSAVYLCASSDHSGGAQTQYFGPGTRLLVL.

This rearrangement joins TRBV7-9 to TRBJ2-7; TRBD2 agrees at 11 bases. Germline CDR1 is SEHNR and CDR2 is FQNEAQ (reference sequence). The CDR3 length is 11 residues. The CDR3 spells CAGTSGYEQYF. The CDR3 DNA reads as TGTGCGGGGACTAGCGGCTACGAGCAGTACTTC. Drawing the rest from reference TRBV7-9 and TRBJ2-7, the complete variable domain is DTGVSQNPRHKITKRGQNVTFRCDPISEHNRLYWYRQTLGQGPEFLTYFQNEAQLEKSRLLSDRFSAERPKGSFSTLEIQRTEQGDSAMYLCAGTSGYEQYFGPGTRLTVT.